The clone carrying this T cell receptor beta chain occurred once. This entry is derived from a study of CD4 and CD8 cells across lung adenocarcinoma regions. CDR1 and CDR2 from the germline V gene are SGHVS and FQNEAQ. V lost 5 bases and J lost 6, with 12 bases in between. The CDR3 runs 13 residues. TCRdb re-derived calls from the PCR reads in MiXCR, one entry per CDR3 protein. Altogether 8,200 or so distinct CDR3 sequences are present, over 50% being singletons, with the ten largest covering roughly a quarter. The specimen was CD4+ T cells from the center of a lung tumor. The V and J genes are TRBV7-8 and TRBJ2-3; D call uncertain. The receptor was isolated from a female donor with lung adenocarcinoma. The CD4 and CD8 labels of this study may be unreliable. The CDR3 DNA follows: TGTGCCAGCAGCCCGATCAGCGTTGATACGCAGTATTTT. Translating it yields CASSPISVDTQYF.